This T cell receptor (beta chain) appears in the sequencing data of a study of control samples from healthy donors and cancer patients. TCRdb's table, derived via immunoSEQ multiplex PCR, lists solely in-frame clones and lacks some. The data hold approximately 140,000 clones, with 89% observed a single time. The sequence was obtained from a man aged 50 or older with head and neck cancer. Sample: PBMCs.

Written as DNA, the CDR3 is TGTGCCAGCGGAGGGACAGGGGAGCAGCCCCAGCATTTT. This encodes CASGGTGEQPQHF. The V call is TRBV2, the J call TRBJ1-5, with TRBD1 matching over 10 bases. Germline V CDR1 and CDR2: SNHLY, FYNNEI. With V trimmed by 8 bases and J by 7 bases, 5 bases remained unmatched. This CDR3 has 13 amino acids. The variable domain in full, completed from reference TRBV2 and TRBJ1-5, reads EPEVTQTPSHQVTQMGQEVILRCVPISNHLYFYWYRQILGQKVEFLVSFYNNEISEKSEIFDDQFSVERPDGSNFTLKIRSTKLEDSAMYFCASGGTGEQPQHFGDGTRLSIL.